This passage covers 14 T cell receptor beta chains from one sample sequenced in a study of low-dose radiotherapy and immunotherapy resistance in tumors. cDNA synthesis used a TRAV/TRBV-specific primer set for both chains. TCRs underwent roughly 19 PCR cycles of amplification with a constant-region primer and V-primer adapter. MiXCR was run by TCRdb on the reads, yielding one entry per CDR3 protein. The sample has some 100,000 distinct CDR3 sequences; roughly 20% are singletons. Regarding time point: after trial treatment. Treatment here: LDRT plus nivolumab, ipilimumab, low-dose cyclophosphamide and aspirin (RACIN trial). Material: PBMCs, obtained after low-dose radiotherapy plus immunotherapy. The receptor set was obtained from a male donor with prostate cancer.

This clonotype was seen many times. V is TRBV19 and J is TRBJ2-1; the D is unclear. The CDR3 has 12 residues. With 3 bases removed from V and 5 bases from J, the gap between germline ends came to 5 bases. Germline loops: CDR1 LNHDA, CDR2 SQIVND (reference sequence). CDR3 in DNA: TGTGCCAGTAGTATCTTCGACAATGAGCAGTTCTTC. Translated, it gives CASSIFDNEQFF.

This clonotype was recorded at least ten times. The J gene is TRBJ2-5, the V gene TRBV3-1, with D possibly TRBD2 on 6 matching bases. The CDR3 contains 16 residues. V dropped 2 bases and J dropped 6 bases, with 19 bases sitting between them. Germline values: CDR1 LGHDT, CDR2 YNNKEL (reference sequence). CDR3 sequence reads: CASSQWAGTTAKTQYF. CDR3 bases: TGTGCCAGCAGCCAATGGGCGGGGACCACAGCAAAGACCCAGTACTTC.

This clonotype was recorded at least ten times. CDR3 DNA: TGTGCCAGCAGTCCCCCCCACCCAAGTAGGCGCTACACCTTC. Translation: CASSPPHPSRRYTF. The chain recombines TRBV28 with TRBJ1-2; D is unresolved. Germline CDR1 is MDHEN and CDR2 is SYDVKM. CDR3 length: 14 residues. V was trimmed by 5 bases and J by 9 bases, leaving 19 bases between them.

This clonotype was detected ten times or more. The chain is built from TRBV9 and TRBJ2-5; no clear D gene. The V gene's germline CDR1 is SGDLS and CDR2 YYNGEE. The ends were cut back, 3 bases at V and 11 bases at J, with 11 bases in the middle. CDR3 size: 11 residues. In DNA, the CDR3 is TGTGCCAGCAGCGCCGGCCGAACTCAGTACTTC. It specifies CASSAGRTQYF.

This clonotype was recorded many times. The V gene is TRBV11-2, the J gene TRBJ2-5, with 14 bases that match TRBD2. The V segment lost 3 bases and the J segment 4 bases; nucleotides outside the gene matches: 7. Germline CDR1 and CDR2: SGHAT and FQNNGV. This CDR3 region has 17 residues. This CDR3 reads CASSLTSGGAWAETQYF. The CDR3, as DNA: TGTGCCAGCAGCTTGACTAGCGGGGGGGCTTGGGCAGAGACCCAGTACTTC.

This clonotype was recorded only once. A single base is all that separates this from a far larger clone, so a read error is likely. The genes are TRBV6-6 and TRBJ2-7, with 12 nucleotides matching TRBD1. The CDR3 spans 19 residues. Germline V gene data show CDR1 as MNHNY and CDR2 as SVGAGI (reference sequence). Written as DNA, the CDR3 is TGTGCCAGCAGTTACTCGATGAACCTCCGGGACAGGGGGCTCTACGAGAAGTACTTC. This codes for CASSYSMNLRDRGLYEKYF.

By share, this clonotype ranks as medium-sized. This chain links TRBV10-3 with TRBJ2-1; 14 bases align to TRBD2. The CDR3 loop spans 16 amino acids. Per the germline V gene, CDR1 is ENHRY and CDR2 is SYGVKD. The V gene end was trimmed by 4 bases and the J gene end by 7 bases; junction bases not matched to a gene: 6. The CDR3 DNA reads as TGTGCCATCAGTGGGACTAGCGGGGGGACAGCGAATGAGCAGTTCTTC. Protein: CAISGTSGGTANEQFF.

The CDR3 is CASSFRTPGGKLFF. The CDR3 DNA reads TGTGCCAGCAGTTTTCGCACCCCGGGGGGAAAACTGTTTTTT. V is TRBV28 and J is TRBJ1-4; tentative D call: TRBD1 (5 bases). Trimming took 3 bases from V and 10 from J, leaving 15 bases between them. This CDR3 has 14 residues. Germline loops: CDR1 MDHEN, CDR2 SYDVKM.

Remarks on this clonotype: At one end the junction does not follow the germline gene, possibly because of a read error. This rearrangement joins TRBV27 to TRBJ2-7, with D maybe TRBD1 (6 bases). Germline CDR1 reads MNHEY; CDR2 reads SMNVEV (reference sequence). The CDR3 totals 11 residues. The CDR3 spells CASSLTGTYHF. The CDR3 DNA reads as TGTGCCAGCAGTTTAACCGGGACATACCACTTC.

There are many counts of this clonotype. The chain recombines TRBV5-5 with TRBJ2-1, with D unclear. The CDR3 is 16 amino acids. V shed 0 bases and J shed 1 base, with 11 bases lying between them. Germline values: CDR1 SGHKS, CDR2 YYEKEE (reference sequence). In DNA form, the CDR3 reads TGTGCCAGCAGCTTGGGAGTAGCATTTTCCTACAATGAGCAGTTCTTC. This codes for CASSLGVAFSYNEQFF.

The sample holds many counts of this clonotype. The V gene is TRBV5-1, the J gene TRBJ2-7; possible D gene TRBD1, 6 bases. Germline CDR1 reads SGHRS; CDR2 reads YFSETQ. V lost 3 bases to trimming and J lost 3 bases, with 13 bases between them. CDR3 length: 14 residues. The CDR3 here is CASSWTDSLYEQYF. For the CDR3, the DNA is TGCGCCAGCAGCTGGACGGACAGTCTCTACGAGCAGTACTTC. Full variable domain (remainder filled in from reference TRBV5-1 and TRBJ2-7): KAGVTQTPRYLIKTRGQQVTLSCSPISGHRSVSWYQQTPGQGLQFLFEYFSETQRNKGNFPGRFSGRQFSNSRSEMNVSTLELGDSALYLCASSWTDSLYEQYFGPGTRLTVT.

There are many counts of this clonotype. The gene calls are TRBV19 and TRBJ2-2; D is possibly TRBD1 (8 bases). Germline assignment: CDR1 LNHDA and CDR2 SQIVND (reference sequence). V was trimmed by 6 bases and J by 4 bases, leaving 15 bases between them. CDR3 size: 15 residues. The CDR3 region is CASSQTGGVTGELFF. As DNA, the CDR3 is TGTGCCAGTAGCCAAACAGGGGGGGTCACCGGGGAGCTGTTTTTT.

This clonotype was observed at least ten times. CDR3 in amino acids: CASSFQGDYGYTF. CDR3 nucleotide sequence: TGCGCCAGCAGCTTTCAGGGAGACTATGGCTACACCTTC. This sequence joins TRBV5-1 and TRBJ1-2; possibly TRBD1 for D (5 bases). This CDR3 has 13 amino acids. Per germline, CDR1 SGHRS and CDR2 YFSETQ. Trimming removed 2 bases from V and 3 bases from J, with 8 bases in between.

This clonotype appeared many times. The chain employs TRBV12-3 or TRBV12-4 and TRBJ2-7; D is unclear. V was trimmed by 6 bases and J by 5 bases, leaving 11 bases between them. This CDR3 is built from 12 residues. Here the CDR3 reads CASSLTRNEQYF. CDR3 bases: TGTGCCAGCAGCTTGACCCGGAACGAGCAGTACTTC.